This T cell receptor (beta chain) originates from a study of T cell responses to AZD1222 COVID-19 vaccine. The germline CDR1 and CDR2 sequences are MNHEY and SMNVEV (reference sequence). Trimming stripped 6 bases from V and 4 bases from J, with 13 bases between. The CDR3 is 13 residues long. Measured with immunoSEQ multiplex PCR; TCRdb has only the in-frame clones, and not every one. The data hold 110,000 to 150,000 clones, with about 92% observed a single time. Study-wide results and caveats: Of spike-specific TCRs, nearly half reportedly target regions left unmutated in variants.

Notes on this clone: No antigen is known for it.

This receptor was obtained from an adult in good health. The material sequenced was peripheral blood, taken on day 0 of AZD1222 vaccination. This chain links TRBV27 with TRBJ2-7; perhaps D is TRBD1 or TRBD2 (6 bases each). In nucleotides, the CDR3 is TGTGCCAGCAGGGGGGGCTTATATTACGAGCAGTACTTC. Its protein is CASRGGLYYEQYF.